This TCR beta chain is drawn from a study of blood T cell repertoires in COVID-19. Study details: From the United States, Italy and Spain came samples of acute and convalescent COVID-19. The cDNA or gDNA used as material had been derived from T cells, B-cell-depleted T cells, or PBMCs.

Per the original methods: By means of reference gene primer amplification, nucleated cell counts were estimated. This table comes from immunoSEQ multiplex PCR, and its TCRdb copy is limited to in-frame clones, with some not included. Clone size and the V and J calls come from that table; the DNA yielded D and trimming. The table lists tens of thousands of clones, approximately 88% of them singletons, with 4.5% to 5.5% in the top ten. This clone was seen once. Seattle patient enrollment occurred during active infection, with longitudinal follow-up thereafter. J gave up 8 bases and V 1 base, and 7 bases lay outside the gene matches. The CDR3 consists of 15 residues. CDR1 and CDR2 (germline): SGHTA, FQGNSA.

The sequence was collected from a man in his 60s with COVID-19, enrolled during active disease. The chain joins TRBV7-2 to TRBJ2-1, with TRBD1 matching over 8 bases. The source material was peripheral blood. The CDR3: CASSLDGDRLDEQFF. The CDR3 coding sequence is TGTGCCAGCAGCTTAGACGGGGACAGGTTGGATGAGCAGTTCTTC.